Listed below are T cell receptor beta chains from one sample, sequenced in a study of cytotoxic CD8 clonotypes in ibrutinib-treated CLL. Sequencing was performed with immunoSEQ multiplex PCR; in TCRdb, only in-frame clones are kept and a portion is missing. The sample shows 45,000 or so clones, around 52% of them seen only once. The sequences come from PBMCs, collected after 24 months of ibrutinib treatment. Receptors were obtained from a human donor with chronic lymphocytic leukemia. Each CDR3 is given with its conserved first and last residue. Fields, in order: CDR3 protein, CDR3 DNA, clone size, J gene, CDR3 length, V gene, D gene. D genes are given only for firm matches. Clone size is shown for a subset of rows, as once, few, many or a class of expanded clone.

CASSYGTGGGYTF,TGTGCCAGCAGTTACGGGACAGGGGGAGGCTACACCTTC,NA,TRBJ1-2,13,TRBV6-6,TRBD1
CASSLGGSFGTDTQYF,TGTGCCAGCAGTTTAGGGGGGTCATTCGGCACAGATACGCAGTATTTT,NA,TRBJ2-3,16,TRBV28,NA
CASSLVGRPQHF,TGTGCCAGCAGCTTGGTGGGGAGGCCCCAGCATTTT,NA,TRBJ1-5,12,TRBV5-8,NA
CASSQAGTGERETQYF,TGTGCCAGCAGCCAAGCCGGGACAGGGGAACGAGAGACCCAGTACTTC,NA,TRBJ2-5,16,TRBV14,TRBD1
CASSVMRQSNTEAFF,TGTGCCAGCAGCGTAATGCGACAGTCGAACACTGAAGCTTTCTTT,few,TRBJ1-1,15,TRBV9,NA
CASSEAPRGLGGELFF,TGTGCCAGCAGTGAAGCGCCCAGGGGGCTCGGCGGGGAGCTGTTTTTT,NA,TRBJ2-2,16,TRBV2,TRBD1
CASSSFEKLFF,TGTGCCAGCAGTTCTTTCGAAAAACTGTTTTTT,once,TRBJ1-4,11,TRBV6-5,NA
CASSRWGSGELFF,TGTGCCAGCAGCCGCTGGGGAAGCGGGGAGCTGTTTTTT,NA,TRBJ2-2,13,TRBV5-6,NA
CASSRPGQGWNEQFF,TGTGCCAGCAGCCGACCGGGACAGGGGTGGAATGAGCAGTTCTTC,NA,TRBJ2-1,15,TRBV5-6,TRBD1
CAIRLGTSPLHF,TGTGCCATACGCTTGGGGACTTCACCCCTCCACTTT,NA,TRBJ1-6,12,TRBV6-1,NA
CASSQVQGRVQYF,TGCGCCAGCAGCCAAGTACAGGGTCGTGTGCAGTACTTC,few,TRBJ2-7,13,TRBV4-1,NA
CSGGWGDYGYTF,TGCAGCGGCGGATGGGGGGACTATGGCTACACCTTC,NA,TRBJ1-2,12,TRBV29-1,NA
CASSGAGTRGETQYF,TGTGCCAGCAGCGGGGCCGGGACGAGAGGAGAGACCCAGTACTTC,NA,TRBJ2-5,15,TRBV9,NA
CASSPSAGNNEQFF,TGTGCCAGCAGCCCAAGTGCTGGGAACAATGAGCAGTTCTTC,NA,TRBJ2-1,14,TRBV11-2,NA
CASSYAVAGRNEQFF,TGTGCCAGCAGTTACGCGGTAGCGGGGCGCAATGAGCAGTTCTTC,NA,TRBJ2-1,15,TRBV6-5,TRBD2
CASSVGGATGELFF,TGCGCCAGCAGTGTCGGGGGAGCCACCGGGGAGCTGTTTTTT,NA,TRBJ2-2,14,TRBV10-1,NA
CAISEQSGNQPQHF,TGTGCCATCAGTGAGCAGAGTGGCAATCAGCCCCAGCATTTT,NA,TRBJ1-5,14,TRBV10-3,NA
CASSDGQLNEKLFF,TGCGCCAGCAGTGATGGACAGCTAAATGAAAAACTGTTTTTT,NA,TRBJ1-4,14,TRBV5-1,NA
CASSDTGAGELFF,TGTGCCAGCAGTGATACGGGAGCCGGGGAGCTGTTTTTT,NA,TRBJ2-2,13,TRBV2,NA
CASSIRVTTGELFF,TGTGCCAGTAGTATTCGGGTCACCACCGGGGAGCTGTTTTTT,NA,TRBJ2-2,14,TRBV19,NA
CASTPSGGGTEAFF,TGTGCCAGCACCCCATCGGGGGGTGGCACTGAAGCTTTCTTT,many,TRBJ1-1,14,TRBV6-5,NA
CATAQIAGGTGTGELFF,TGTGCCACCGCCCAAATAGCGGGGGGTACGGGCACCGGGGAGCTGTTTTTT,NA,TRBJ2-2,17,TRBV27,TRBD2
CASRPPGRRNSPLHF,TGTGCCAGCAGACCTCCGGGACGGAGAAATTCACCCCTCCACTTT,few,TRBJ1-6,15,TRBV6-5,NA
CASSQDPGGANYGYTF,TGTGCCAGCAGCCAAGATCCCGGGGGAGCTAACTATGGCTACACCTTC,NA,TRBJ1-2,16,TRBV14,NA
CASSRQVRFHGYTF,TGTGCCAGCAGTCGACAGGTCCGCTTTCATGGCTACACCTTC,NA,TRBJ1-2,14,TRBV2,NA
CASSEFGPAGTDTQYF,TGTGCCAGCAGTGAATTCGGTCCGGCGGGCACAGATACGCAGTATTTT,NA,TRBJ2-3,16,TRBV6-1,NA
CASSLLKRPYEQYF,TGTGCCAGCAGCTTGTTGAAGCGACCCTACGAGCAGTACTTC,NA,TRBJ2-7,14,TRBV5-8,NA
CASSNTGTGELFF,TGTGCCAGCAGCAACACAGGGACCGGGGAGCTGTTTTTT,few,TRBJ2-2,13,TRBV6-5,NA
CASSGGRGSSYEQYF,TGTGCCAGCAGCGGCGGACGGGGGAGCTCCTACGAGCAGTACTTC,NA,TRBJ2-7,15,TRBV5-6,NA
CAISDPDRGSYSPLHF,TGTGCCATCAGCGACCCGGACAGGGGGTCGTATTCACCCCTCCACTTT,NA,TRBJ1-6,16,TRBV10-3,TRBD1
CASSEVTSGHAAQYF,TGTGCCAGCAGTGAAGTCACTAGCGGTCATGCGGCCCAGTACTTC,few,TRBJ2-5,15,TRBV2,TRBD2
CASSLEAGGGETQYF,TGTGCCAGCAGCTTAGAGGCAGGGGGAGGGGAGACCCAGTACTTC,many,TRBJ2-5,15,TRBV11-3,NA
CASRSRAYNEQFF,TGTGCCAGCAGGTCCCGGGCCTACAATGAGCAGTTCTTC,few,TRBJ2-1,13,TRBV27,NA
CASSLARSLNTEAFF,TGTGCCAGCAGCCTCGCAAGGTCGCTGAACACTGAAGCTTTCTTT,NA,TRBJ1-1,15,TRBV5-4,NA
CASRDNYEQYF,TGCGCCAGTCGGGACAACTACGAGCAGTACTTC,NA,TRBJ2-7,11,TRBV5-1,NA
CASSDLGSYEQYF,TGTGCCAGCAGTGATCTGGGTTCCTACGAGCAGTACTTC,once,TRBJ2-7,13,TRBV6-1,NA
CASSATGDTEAFF,TGTGCCAGCAGCGCAACAGGGGACACTGAAGCTTTCTTT,NA,TRBJ1-1,13,TRBV11-3,TRBD1
CASSFAGRTGELFF,TGTGCCAGCAGTTTTGCGGGCCGCACCGGGGAGCTGTTTTTT,few,TRBJ2-2,14,TRBV6-5,NA
CATSRRGETQYF,TGTGCCACCAGCAGGAGAGGTGAGACCCAGTACTTC,few,TRBJ2-5,12,TRBV15,NA
CASSLAADTQYF,TGTGCCAGCAGCTTGGCCGCGGATACGCAGTATTTT,many,TRBJ2-3,12,TRBV5-4,NA
CASEGSTDTQYF,TGTGCCAGCGAGGGCTCCACAGATACGCAGTATTTT,NA,TRBJ2-3,12,TRBV28,NA
CASRGTGGWDSPLHF,TGTGCCAGCAGGGGGACAGGGGGCTGGGATTCACCCCTCCACTTT,many,TRBJ1-6,15,TRBV2,TRBD1
CSYRGRQGYTF,TGCAGCTACAGGGGACGGCAAGGCTACACCTTC,NA,TRBJ1-2,11,TRBV29-1,TRBD1
CASSVGTYYGYTF,TGTGCCAGCAGCGTCGGCACTTACTATGGCTACACCTTC,few,TRBJ1-2,13,TRBV9,NA
CASSYLSTSPIYYEQYF,TGTGCCAGCAGTTACCTCTCGACTAGCCCTATCTATTACGAGCAGTACTTC,NA,TRBJ2-7,17,TRBV6-7,TRBD2
CASSLVAGSETQYF,TGCGCCAGCAGCTTGGTCGCCGGGTCGGAGACCCAGTACTTC,few,TRBJ2-5,14,TRBV5-1,NA
CATSRDTGAYNEQFF,TGTGCCACCAGCAGAGATACGGGGGCCTACAATGAGCAGTTCTTC,NA,TRBJ2-1,15,TRBV15,NA
CASSLAGVYYNEQFF,TGTGCCAGCAGCTTAGCGGGGGTTTACTACAATGAGCAGTTCTTC,NA,TRBJ2-1,15,TRBV11-3,NA
CASHNNQPQHF,TGTGCCAGCCATAATAATCAGCCCCAGCATTTT,NA,TRBJ1-5,11,TRBV7-8,NA
CASSLLQIRTPQHF,TGTGCCAGCAGCTTATTGCAGATCCGGACGCCCCAGCATTTT,NA,TRBJ1-5,14,TRBV7-8,NA
CASSWGGMGSPLHF,TGTGCCAGCAGTTGGGGCGGGATGGGTTCACCCCTCCACTTT,few,TRBJ1-6,14,TRBV27,NA
CASSLSFRGGYQETQYF,TGTGCCAGCAGTTTAAGCTTTCGGGGGGGGTACCAAGAGACCCAGTACTTC,NA,TRBJ2-5,17,TRBV27,TRBD2